The text below deals with one T cell receptor (beta chain). Its specificity is unknown. Repertoires were generated with immunoSEQ multiplex PCR, while TCRdb's copy carries only in-frame clones and drops some. The sample consists of about 2.2 million clones, 90% to 95% of them appearing once. These data belong to a study of shared clonotypes between healthy human individuals. Study details: Three CD4 naive, three CD4 memory, two CD8 naive and one CD8 memory plate were used per donor.

In the naive CD8 group, cells lacked CD45RO and were positively selected for CCR7, so terminally differentiated effector memory CD45RA+ cells were left out. Study-wide results and caveats: Estimated richness was generally greater in naive than memory subsets. Clonotype sharing among donors was thought likely to change with sequencing depth.

The sample consisted of naive CD8+ T cells from PBMCs. The TCR sequence derives from a man younger than 30 in good health. Some clones in this sample may be carry-over from other donors' samples.

CDR3: CASSFEGELYEQYF. In DNA form, the CDR3 reads TGTGCCAGCAGTTTCGAAGGCGAGCTCTACGAGCAGTACTTC. V usage is TRBV27 and J usage is TRBJ2-7; D remains unclear. Trimming removed 3 bases from V and 3 bases from J, with 12 bases in between. This CDR3 comprises 14 residues. Germline V gene sequence: CDR1 MNHEY, CDR2 SMNVEV (reference sequence).